This is a list of T cell receptor beta chains from one sample in a study of identical twins. From the 5' RACE reads, TCRdb called clonotypes with MiXCR, one entry per CDR3 protein. The sample holds 1.5 million to 2 million distinct CDR3 sequences, around a third seen once. The sequenced sample was cord blood. The receptors originated from a newborn girl in good health. Both conserved end residues are part of each CDR3. A D gene is named only where the DNA matches it firmly. Clone size is stated in some rows and not others, as once, few, many or a class when expanded.

j_call clone_size d_call v_call cdr3_aa cdr3_nt
TRBJ1-6 . . TRBV5-1 CASSPLDGGKSPLHF TGCGCCAGCAGCCCTTTGGACGGGGGAAAATCGCCCCTCCACTTT
TRBJ2-1 few TRBD2 TRBV6-1 CASSTRGTSGAYNEQFF TGTGCCAGCAGCACCCGCGGGACTAGCGGGGCCTACAATGAGCAGTTCTTC
TRBJ2-2 . . TRBV12-3/TRBV12-4 CASSLRMSTGELFF TGTGCCAGCAGCCTTAGGATGTCCACCGGGGAGCTGTTTTTT
TRBJ2-5 few . TRBV11-2 CASSFPPFQETQYF TGTGCCAGCAGCTTTCCCCCCTTCCAAGAGACCCAGTACTTC
TRBJ1-5 . TRBD1 TRBV6-1 CASSDMTGGNQPQHF TGTGCCAGCAGTGATATGACAGGGGGCAATCAGCCCCAGCATTTT
TRBJ2-3 few . TRBV7-2 CASSDPGTQYF TGTGCCAGCAGCGACCCCGGTACGCAGTATTTT
TRBJ1-1 . . TRBV27 CASSLVSLGGGEAFF TGTGCCAGCAGTTTAGTCTCCCTTGGGGGAGGTGAAGCTTTCTTT
TRBJ2-1 . . TRBV4-2 CASRRGGMQSYNEQFF TGTGCCAGCCGGAGGGGGGGGATGCAATCCTACAATGAGCAGTTCTTC
TRBJ1-3 once . TRBV27 CASSLSYGGAGNTIYF TGTGCCAGCAGTTTATCCTACGGGGGCGCGGGAAACACCATATATTTT
TRBJ1-1 few . TRBV5-1 CASSLVVLNTEAFF TGCGCCAGCAGCTTGGTAGTGTTGAACACTGAAGCTTTCTTT
TRBJ2-7 many . TRBV12-3/TRBV12-4 CASTILGIHEQYF TGTGCCAGCACCATACTAGGGATTCACGAGCAGTACTTC
TRBJ2-5 . . TRBV7-8 CASSSTEGEETQYF TGTGCCAGCAGCTCCACCGAAGGAGAAGAGACCCAGTACTTC
TRBJ1-5 few . TRBV27 CASNLFGGSNQPQHF TGTGCCAGCAACCTGTTCGGGGGTTCGAATCAGCCCCAGCATTTT
TRBJ2-2 once TRBD2 TRBV24-1 CATSDPLAGGSGTGELFF TGTGCCACCAGTGACCCCCTAGCGGGAGGGAGTGGCACCGGGGAGCTGTTTTTT
TRBJ2-7 few . TRBV20-1 CSATSGHIIHEQYF TGCAGTGCTACGTCGGGACATATTATCCACGAGCAGTACTTC
TRBJ2-3 few TRBD2 TRBV4-2 CASSVHTIAGASPDTQYF TGTGCCAGCAGCGTACATACTATAGCGGGGGCTTCCCCAGATACGCAGTATTTT
TRBJ1-4 few . TRBV7-9 CASSASGGGTNEKLFF TGTGCCAGCAGCGCCTCGGGAGGGGGGACTAATGAAAAACTGTTTTTT
TRBJ2-4 few . TRBV20-1 CGILGTFLAKNIQYF TGCGGCATACTTGGGACGTTTCTAGCCAAAAACATTCAGTACTTC
TRBJ2-7 few . TRBV27 CASSLYRRGPYEQYF TGTGCCAGCAGTTTATATCGCAGGGGCCCCTACGAGCAGTACTTC
TRBJ2-5 . . TRBV6-1 CASSRTFPSGDQYF TGTGCCAGCAGTAGGACGTTCCCTTCTGGTGACCAGTACTTC
TRBJ2-7 . . TRBV20-1 CSAWGNHYNEQYF TGCAGTGCCTGGGGGAACCACTACAATGAGCAGTACTTC
TRBJ2-5 many . TRBV10-3 CAISGSGVETQYF TGTGCCATCAGTGGGTCAGGGGTAGAGACCCAGTACTTC
TRBJ2-7 . TRBD1 TRBV6-2/TRBV6-3 CASSKLTRGNEQYF TGTGCCAGCAGTAAGTTAACCAGGGGGAATGAGCAGTACTTC
TRBJ2-3 few . TRBV5-1 CASSLAWADTDTQYF TGCGCCAGCAGCTTGGCCTGGGCAGACACAGATACGCAGTATTTT
TRBJ2-3 once TRBD2 TRBV29-1 CSAGHIGGRTDTQYF TGCAGCGCTGGGCACATAGGCGGGAGAACAGATACGCAGTATTTT
TRBJ1-2 . . TRBV10-3 CAISERQAYYGYTF TGTGCCATCAGTGAGCGACAGGCATACTATGGCTACACCTTC
TRBJ2-3 . TRBD2 TRBV4-2 CASSQGGASGVTSTDTQYF TGTGCCAGCAGCCAAGGGGGGGCTAGCGGGGTGACTAGCACAGATACGCAGTATTTT
TRBJ2-5 few TRBD2 TRBV25-1 CASSESAGGIGETQYF TGTGCCAGCAGTGAATCGGCGGGAGGAATCGGGGAGACCCAGTACTTC
TRBJ1-5 . . TRBV3-1 CASSQDGVWESQHF TGTGCCAGCAGCCAAGACGGGGTCTGGGAATCCCAGCATTTT
TRBJ2-7 . TRBD2 TRBV10-3 CAISESGTSGDYEQYF TGTGCCATCAGTGAGTCCGGGACTAGCGGGGACTACGAGCAGTACTTC
TRBJ1-2 few . TRBV4-2 CASTTKGQARLRLNGYTF TGTGCCAGCACCACCAAAGGGCAAGCCAGGCTTCGTTTGAATGGCTACACCTTC
TRBJ2-5 few . TRBV7-6 CASSLAGPYQETQYF TGTGCCAGCAGCTTAGCGGGCCCATACCAAGAGACCCAGTACTTC
TRBJ2-5 . . TRBV12-3/TRBV12-4 CASSPYRDPRETQYF TGTGCCAGCAGTCCCTACAGGGACCCTAGGGAGACCCAGTACTTC
TRBJ2-5 few . TRBV12-5 CASGPGVETQYF TGTGCTAGTGGACCCGGGGTAGAGACCCAGTACTTC
TRBJ1-2 many TRBD1 TRBV5-6 CASSPGQGLYGYTF TGCGCCAGCAGCCCGGGACAGGGGCTCTATGGCTACACCTTC
TRBJ2-1 . TRBD2 TRBV6-5 CASSYPPQLAGGPSSYNEQFF TGTGCCAGCAGTTACCCGCCCCAACTAGCGGGGGGCCCTAGCTCCTACAATGAGCAGTTCTTC
TRBJ2-5 . TRBD2 TRBV29-1 CSVRLAGPQLRNEQYF TGCAGCGTACGACTAGCGGGACCTCAACTTAGAAATGAGCAGTACTTC
TRBJ2-1 . TRBD1 TRBV7-2 CASSLSGTGINEQFF TGTGCCAGCAGCTTAAGTGGGACAGGGATCAATGAGCAGTTCTTC
TRBJ1-2 . . TRBV4-1 CASSQAQGITYGYTF TGCGCCAGCAGCCAAGCTCAGGGTATCACCTATGGCTACACCTTC
TRBJ1-2 . TRBD1 TRBV12-3/TRBV12-4 CASSFFPGQHNYGYTF TGTGCCAGCAGTTTTTTCCCGGGACAGCATAACTATGGTTACACCTTC
TRBJ2-2 . . TRBV19 CASSIGVGRHTGELFF TGTGCCAGTAGTATCGGGGTAGGCCGGCACACCGGGGAGCTGTTTTTT
TRBJ2-1 . . TRBV2 CASRFRDHSYNEQFF TGTGCCAGCAGGTTCCGGGACCACTCCTACAATGAGCAGTTCTTC
TRBJ1-2 . . TRBV7-9 CASSATGLHYGYTF TGTGCCAGCAGCGCAACAGGGCTCCACTATGGCTACACCTTC
TRBJ2-5 . . TRBV28 CASSSWASALQETQYF TGTGCCAGCAGTTCCTGGGCTAGCGCCCTCCAAGAGACCCAGTACTTC
TRBJ2-7 . . TRBV12-3/TRBV12-4 CASSLYRDWFYEQDF TGTGCCAGCAGTTTATACCGGGACTGGTTCTACGAGCAGGACTTC
TRBJ2-1 . . TRBV20-1 CSAVMVDSYNEQFF TGCAGTGCCGTCATGGTGGACTCCTACAATGAGCAGTTCTTC
TRBJ1-6 . . TRBV27 CASSVLGNNSPLHF TGTGCCAGCAGTGTGTTAGGAAACAATTCACCCCTCCACTTT
TRBJ2-3 few . TRBV10-3 CAISESGLPFSTDTQYF TGTGCCATCAGTGAGTCGGGACTCCCATTTAGCACAGATACGCAGTATTTT
TRBJ1-2 few TRBD1 TRBV6-6 CASSYSTGGADYGYTF TGTGCCAGCAGTTACTCGACAGGGGGCGCAGACTATGGCTACACCTTC
TRBJ2-1 few . TRBV27 CASSIPRQSLSSYNEQFF TGTGCCAGCAGTATACCAAGACAGTCCCTTAGCTCCTACAATGAGCAGTTCTTC
TRBJ2-5 few TRBD2 TRBV6-6 CASSPGGADTETQYF TGTGCCAGCAGTCCCGGGGGGGCCGATACAGAGACCCAGTACTTC
TRBJ2-6 . . TRBV25-1 CASSDFRSGANVLTF TGTGCCAGCAGTGACTTCCGCTCTGGGGCCAACGTCCTGACTTTC
TRBJ1-2 few . TRBV6-6 CASRARGADGYTF TGTGCCAGCAGGGCGCGGGGGGCGGATGGCTACACCTTC
TRBJ2-3 . TRBD2 TRBV2 CASSYPGGPADTQYF TGTGCCAGCAGTTATCCGGGGGGGCCGGCAGATACGCAGTATTTT
TRBJ1-3 . . TRBV4-2 CASSQERQNSGNTIYF TGTGCCAGCAGCCAAGAACGTCAGAACTCTGGAAACACCATATATTTT